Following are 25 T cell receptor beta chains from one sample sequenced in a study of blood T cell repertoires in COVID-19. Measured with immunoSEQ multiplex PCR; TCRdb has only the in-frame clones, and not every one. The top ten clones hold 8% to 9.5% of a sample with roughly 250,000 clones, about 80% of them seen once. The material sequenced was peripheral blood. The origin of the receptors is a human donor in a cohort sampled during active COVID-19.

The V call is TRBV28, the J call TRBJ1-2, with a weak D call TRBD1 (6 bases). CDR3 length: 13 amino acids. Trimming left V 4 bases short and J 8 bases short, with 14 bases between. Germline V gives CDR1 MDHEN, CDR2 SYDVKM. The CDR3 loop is CASSWLRGGGYTF. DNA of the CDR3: TGTGCCAGCAGTTGGTTAAGAGGGGGAGGCTACACCTTC.

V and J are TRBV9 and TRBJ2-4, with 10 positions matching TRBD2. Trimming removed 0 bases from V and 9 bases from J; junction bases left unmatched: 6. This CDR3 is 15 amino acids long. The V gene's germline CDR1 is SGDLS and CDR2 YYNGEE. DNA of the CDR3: TGTGCCAGCAGCGTAGAGCCTAGCGGGAGTGTCATTCAGTACTTC. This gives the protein CASSVEPSGSVIQYF.

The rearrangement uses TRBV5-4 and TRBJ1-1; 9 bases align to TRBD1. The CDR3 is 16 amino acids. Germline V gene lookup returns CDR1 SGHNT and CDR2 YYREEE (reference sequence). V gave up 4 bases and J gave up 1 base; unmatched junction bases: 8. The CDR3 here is CASSPPGTGRNTEAFF. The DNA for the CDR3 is TGTGCCAGCAGCCCCCCTGGGACAGGGAGGAACACTGAAGCTTTCTTT.

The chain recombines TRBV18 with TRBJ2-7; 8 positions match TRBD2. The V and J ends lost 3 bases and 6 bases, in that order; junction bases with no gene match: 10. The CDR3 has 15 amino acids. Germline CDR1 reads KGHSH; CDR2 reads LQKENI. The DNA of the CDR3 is TGTGCCAGCTCACCGTTGAGTCACGGGGGGGTCGAGCAGTACTTC. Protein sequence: CASSPLSHGGVEQYF.

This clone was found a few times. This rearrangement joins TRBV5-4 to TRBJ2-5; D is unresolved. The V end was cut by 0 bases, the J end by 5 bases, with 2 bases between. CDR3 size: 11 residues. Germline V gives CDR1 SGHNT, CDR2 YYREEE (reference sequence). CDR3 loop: CASSLAETQYF. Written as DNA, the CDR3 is TGTGCCAGCAGCTTGGCTGAGACCCAGTACTTC.

DNA of the CDR3: TGTGCCAGCAGCCAAGCCGGGGGAGCAACTAATGAAAAACTGTTTTTT. Protein: CASSQAGGATNEKLFF. The rearrangement uses TRBV4-2 and TRBJ1-4; perhaps TRBD1 as D (5 bases). This CDR3 is built from 16 residues. CDR1 is LGHNA and CDR2 is YNFKEQ in the germline V gene. V was clipped by 1 base and J by 0 bases, with 9 bases between them.

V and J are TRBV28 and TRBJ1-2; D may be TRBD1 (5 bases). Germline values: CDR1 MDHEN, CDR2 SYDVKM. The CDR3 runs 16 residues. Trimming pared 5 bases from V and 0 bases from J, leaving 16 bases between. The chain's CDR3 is CASSPINRQTNYGYTF. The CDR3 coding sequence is TGTGCCAGCAGTCCCATAAACCGACAGACTAACTATGGCTACACCTTC.

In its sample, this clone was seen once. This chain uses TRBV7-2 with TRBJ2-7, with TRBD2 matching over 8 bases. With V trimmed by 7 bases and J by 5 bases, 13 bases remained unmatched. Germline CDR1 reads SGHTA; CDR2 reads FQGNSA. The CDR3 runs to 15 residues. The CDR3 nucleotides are TGTGCCAGCACTCTCCGCAGCGGGAGACCCCACGAGCAGTACTTC. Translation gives CASTLRSGRPHEQYF.

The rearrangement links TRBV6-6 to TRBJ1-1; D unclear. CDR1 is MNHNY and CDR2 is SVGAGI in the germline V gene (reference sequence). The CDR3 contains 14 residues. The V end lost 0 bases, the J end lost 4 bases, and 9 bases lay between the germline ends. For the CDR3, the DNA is TGTGCCAGCAGTTACTCGAGGTTGGGCACTGAAGCTTTCTTT. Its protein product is CASSYSRLGTEAFF.

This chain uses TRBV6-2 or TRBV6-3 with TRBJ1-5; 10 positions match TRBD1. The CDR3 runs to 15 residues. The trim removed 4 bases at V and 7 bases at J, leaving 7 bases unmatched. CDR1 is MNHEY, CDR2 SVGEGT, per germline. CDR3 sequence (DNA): TGTGCCAGCAGTTGGGGACAGGGGTACCCCCAGCCCCAGCATTTT. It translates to CASSWGQGYPQPQHF.

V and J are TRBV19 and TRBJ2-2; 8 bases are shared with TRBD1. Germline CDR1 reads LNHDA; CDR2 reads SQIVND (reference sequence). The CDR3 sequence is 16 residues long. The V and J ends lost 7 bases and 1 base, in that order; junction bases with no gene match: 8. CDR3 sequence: CASIPLGTGNTGELFF. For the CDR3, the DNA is TGTGCCAGTATCCCTTTAGGGACAGGGAACACCGGGGAGCTGTTTTTT.

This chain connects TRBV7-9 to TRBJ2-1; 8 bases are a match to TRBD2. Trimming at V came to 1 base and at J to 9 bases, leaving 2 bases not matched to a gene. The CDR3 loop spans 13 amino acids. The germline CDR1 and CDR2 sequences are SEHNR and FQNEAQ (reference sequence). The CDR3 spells CASSLGLAGEQFF. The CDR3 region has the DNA TGTGCCAGCAGCTTAGGGCTAGCGGGTGAGCAGTTCTTC.

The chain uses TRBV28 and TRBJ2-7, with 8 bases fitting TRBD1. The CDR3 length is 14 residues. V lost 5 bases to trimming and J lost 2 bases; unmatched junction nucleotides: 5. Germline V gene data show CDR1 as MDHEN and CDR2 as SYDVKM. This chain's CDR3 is CASSRTGYTYEQYF. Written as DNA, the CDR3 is TGTGCCAGCAGTCGGACAGGGTATACCTACGAGCAGTACTTC.

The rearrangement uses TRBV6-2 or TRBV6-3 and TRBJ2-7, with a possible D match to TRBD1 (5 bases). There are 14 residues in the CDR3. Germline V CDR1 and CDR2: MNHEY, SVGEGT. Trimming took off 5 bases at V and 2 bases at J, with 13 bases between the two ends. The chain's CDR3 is CASSPPPGPYEQYF. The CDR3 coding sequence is TGTGCCAGCAGTCCCCCCCCAGGGCCCTACGAGCAGTACTTC.

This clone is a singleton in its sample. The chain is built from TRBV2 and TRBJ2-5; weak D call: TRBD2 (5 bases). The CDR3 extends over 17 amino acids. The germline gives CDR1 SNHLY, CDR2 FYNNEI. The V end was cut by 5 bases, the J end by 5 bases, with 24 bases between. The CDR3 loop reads CASSSTATTFKSETQYF. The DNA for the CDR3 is TGTGCCAGCAGTTCTACGGCGACTACCTTTAAATCTGAGACCCAGTACTTC. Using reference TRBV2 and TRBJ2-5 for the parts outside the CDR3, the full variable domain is EPEVTQTPSHQVTQMGQEVILRCVPISNHLYFYWYRQILGQKVEFLVSFYNNEISEKSEIFDDQFSVERPDGSNFTLKIRSTKLEDSAMYFCASSSTATTFKSETQYFGPGTRLLVL.

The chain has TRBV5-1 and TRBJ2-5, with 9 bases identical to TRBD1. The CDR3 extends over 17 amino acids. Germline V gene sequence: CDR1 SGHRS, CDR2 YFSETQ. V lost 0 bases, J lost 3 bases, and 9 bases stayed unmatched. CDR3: CASSLGSGTGTKETQYF. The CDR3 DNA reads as TGCGCCAGCAGCTTGGGGTCCGGGACAGGGACAAAAGAGACCCAGTACTTC.

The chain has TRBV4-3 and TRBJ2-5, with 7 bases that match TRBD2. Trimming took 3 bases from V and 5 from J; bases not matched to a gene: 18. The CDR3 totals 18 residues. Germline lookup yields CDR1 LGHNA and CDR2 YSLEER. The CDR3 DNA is TGCGCCAGCAGCCAGACGCTCTTCCCCGGACTAGAGGTGGAGACCCAGTACTTC. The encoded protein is CASSQTLFPGLEVETQYF.

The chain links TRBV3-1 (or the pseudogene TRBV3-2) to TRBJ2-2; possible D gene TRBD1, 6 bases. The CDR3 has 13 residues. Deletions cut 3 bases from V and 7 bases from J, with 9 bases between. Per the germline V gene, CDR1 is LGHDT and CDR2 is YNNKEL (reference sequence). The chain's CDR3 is CASSHKGGGELFF. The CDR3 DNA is TGTGCCAGCAGCCACAAAGGGGGCGGGGAGCTGTTTTTT.

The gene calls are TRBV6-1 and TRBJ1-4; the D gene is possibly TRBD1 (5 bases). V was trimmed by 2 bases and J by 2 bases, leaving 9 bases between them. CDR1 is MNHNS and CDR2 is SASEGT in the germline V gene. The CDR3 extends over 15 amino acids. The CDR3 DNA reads TGTGCCAGCAGTGAACCAGGGTTTACTAATGAAAAACTGTTTTTT. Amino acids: CASSEPGFTNEKLFF.

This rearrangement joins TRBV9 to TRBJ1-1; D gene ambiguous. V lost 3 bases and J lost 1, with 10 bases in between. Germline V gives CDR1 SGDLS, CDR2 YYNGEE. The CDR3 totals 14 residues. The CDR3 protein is CASSASVKNTEAFF. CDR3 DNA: TGTGCCAGCAGCGCCTCGGTAAAGAACACTGAAGCTTTCTTT.

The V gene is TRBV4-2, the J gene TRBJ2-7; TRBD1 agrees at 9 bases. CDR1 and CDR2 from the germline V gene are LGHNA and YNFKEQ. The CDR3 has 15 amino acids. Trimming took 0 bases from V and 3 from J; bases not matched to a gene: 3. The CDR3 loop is CASSQEGTGIYEQYF. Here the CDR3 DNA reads TGTGCCAGCAGCCAAGAGGGGACAGGGATCTACGAGCAGTACTTC.

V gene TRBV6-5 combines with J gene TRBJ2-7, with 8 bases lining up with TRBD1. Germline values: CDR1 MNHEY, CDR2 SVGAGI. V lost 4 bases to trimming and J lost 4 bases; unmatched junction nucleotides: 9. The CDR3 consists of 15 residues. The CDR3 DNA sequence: TGTGCCAGCAGTTCCCCGGACAGGGATTTGTACGAGCAGTACTTC. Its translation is CASSSPDRDLYEQYF.

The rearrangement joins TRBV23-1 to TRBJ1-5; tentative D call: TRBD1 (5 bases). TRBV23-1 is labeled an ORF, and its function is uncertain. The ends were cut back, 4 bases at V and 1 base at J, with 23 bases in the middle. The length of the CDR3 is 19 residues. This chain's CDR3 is CASSPWGRVHSESNQPQHF. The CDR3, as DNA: TGCGCCAGCAGTCCGTGGGGCAGGGTTCACAGTGAGAGCAATCAGCCCCAGCATTTT.

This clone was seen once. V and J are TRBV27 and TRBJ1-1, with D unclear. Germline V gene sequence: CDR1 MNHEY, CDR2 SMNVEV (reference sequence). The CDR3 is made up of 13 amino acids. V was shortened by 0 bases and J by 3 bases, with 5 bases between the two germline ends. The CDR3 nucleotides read TGTGCCAGCAGTTTATCCAGTTACACTGAAGCTTTCTTT. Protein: CASSLSSYTEAFF.

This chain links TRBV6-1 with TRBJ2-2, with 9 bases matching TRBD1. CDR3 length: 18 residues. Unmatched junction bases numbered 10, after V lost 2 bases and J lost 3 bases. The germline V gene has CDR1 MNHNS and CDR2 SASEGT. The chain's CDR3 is CASSEKLRGQGYTGELFF. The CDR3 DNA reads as TGTGCCAGCAGTGAAAAACTCCGGGGACAGGGATACACCGGGGAGCTGTTTTTT.